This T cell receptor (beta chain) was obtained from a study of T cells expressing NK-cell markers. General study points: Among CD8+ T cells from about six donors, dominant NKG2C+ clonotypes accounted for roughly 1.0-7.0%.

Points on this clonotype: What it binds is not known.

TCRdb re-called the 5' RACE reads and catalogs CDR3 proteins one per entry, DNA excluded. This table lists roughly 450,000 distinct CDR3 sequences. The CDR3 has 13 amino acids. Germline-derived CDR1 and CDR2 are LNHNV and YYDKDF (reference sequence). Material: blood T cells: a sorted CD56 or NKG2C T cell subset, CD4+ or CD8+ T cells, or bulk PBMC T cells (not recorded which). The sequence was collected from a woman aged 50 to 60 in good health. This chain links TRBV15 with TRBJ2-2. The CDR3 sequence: CATAGSNTGELFF.